This T cell receptor beta chain is drawn from a study of T-cell memory formation after mild COVID-19. Across the whole study: TCR clusters largely stayed donor specific.

Concerning this clonotype: The antigen is unknown.

Broader study findings: Day 37-peaking second-wave clones had unconfirmed SARS-CoV-2 specificity. Contracting CD8+ clones were enriched in EMRA, CD4+ mainly in CM and EM. The study found balanced CD4/CD8 in clones contracting day 15 to 85 and a CD4+ lean in later expanders.

The CDR3 covers 13 residues. Germline V gene sequence: CDR1 DFQATT, CDR2 SNEGSKA (reference sequence). The V segment lost 7 bases and the J segment 0 bases; nucleotides outside the gene matches: 5. TCRdb independently ran MiXCR on the 5' RACE reads; one entry per CDR3 protein. The data show 350,000 to 500,000 distinct CDR3 sequences, roughly 18% seen once. The sequence derives from a man between 18 and 35 years old who had mild COVID-19 (a few samples of this study predate the infection). Cell type and time point are not known. This chain connects TRBV20-1 to TRBJ1-1, with TRBD1 identical over 7 bases. Specimen: PBMCs or a T cell subset sorted from them (not recorded which). For the CDR3, the DNA is TGCAGTGAAGCCGGGACAGTGAACACTGAAGCTTTCTTT. It specifies CSEAGTVNTEAFF.